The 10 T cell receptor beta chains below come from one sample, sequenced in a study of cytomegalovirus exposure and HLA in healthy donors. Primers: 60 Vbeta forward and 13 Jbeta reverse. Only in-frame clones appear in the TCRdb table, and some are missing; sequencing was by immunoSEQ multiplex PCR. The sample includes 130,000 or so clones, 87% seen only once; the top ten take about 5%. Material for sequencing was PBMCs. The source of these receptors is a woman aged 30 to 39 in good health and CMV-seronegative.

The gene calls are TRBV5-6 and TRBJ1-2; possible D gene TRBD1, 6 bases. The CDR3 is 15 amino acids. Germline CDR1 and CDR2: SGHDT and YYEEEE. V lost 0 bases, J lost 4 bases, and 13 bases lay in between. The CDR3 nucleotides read TGTGCCAGCAGCTTGGAGGGGGGGCGCGGCTATGGCTACACCTTC. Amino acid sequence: CASSLEGGRGYGYTF.

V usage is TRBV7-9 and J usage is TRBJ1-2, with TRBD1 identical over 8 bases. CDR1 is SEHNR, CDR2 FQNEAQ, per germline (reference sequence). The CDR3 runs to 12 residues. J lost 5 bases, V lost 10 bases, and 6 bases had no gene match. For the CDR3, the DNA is TGTGCCACTCGACAGGGGCCTTATGGCTACACCTTC. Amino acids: CATRQGPYGYTF.

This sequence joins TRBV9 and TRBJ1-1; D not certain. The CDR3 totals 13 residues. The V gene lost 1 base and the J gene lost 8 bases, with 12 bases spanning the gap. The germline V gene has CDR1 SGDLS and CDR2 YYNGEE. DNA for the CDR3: TGTGCCAGCAGCGTATCCCAATCGGGAGAAGCTTTCTTT. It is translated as CASSVSQSGEAFF.

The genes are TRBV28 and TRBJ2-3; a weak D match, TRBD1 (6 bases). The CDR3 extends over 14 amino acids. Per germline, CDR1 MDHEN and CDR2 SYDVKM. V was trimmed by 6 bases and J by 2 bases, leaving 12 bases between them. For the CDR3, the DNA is TGTGCCAGCAGGTCCGGGACATCCACAGATACGCAGTATTTT. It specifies CASRSGTSTDTQYF.

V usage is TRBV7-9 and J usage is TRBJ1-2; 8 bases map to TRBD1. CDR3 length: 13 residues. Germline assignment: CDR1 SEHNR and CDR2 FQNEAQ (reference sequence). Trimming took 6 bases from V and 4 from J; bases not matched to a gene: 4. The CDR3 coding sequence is TGTGCCAGCAGTCCGACAGGGGCCTATGGCTACACCTTC. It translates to CASSPTGAYGYTF.

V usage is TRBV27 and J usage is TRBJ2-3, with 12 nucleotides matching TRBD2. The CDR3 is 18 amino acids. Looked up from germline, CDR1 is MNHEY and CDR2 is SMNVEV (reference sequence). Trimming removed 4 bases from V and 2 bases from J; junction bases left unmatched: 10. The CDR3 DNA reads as TGTGCCAGCAGTTGGAGCGGCCTAGCGGGAGGGTTCACAGATACGCAGTATTTT. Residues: CASSWSGLAGGFTDTQYF.

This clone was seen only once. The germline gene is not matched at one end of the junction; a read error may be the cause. The CDR3 loop reads CSSSAIKRGPVEEQYF. As DNA, the CDR3 is TGTTCCAGCAGCGCAATTAAAAGGGGGCCAGTGGAGGAGCAGTACTTC. V and J are TRBV7-9 and TRBJ2-7; 7 bases line up with TRBD1. The CDR3 is made up of 16 amino acids. The germline CDR1 and CDR2 sequences are SEHNR and FQNEAQ (reference sequence).

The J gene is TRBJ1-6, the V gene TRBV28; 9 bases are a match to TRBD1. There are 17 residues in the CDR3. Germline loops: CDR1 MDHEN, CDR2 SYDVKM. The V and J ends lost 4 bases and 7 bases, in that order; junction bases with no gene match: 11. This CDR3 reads CASSSPYEDRGNSPLHF. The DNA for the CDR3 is TGTGCCAGCAGTTCCCCTTACGAGGACAGGGGAAATTCACCCCTCCACTTT.

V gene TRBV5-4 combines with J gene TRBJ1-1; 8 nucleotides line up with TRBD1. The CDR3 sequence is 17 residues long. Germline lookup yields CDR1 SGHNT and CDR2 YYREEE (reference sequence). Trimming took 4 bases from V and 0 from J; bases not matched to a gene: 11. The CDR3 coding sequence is TGTGCCAGCAGCCTGGGGGACAGGATAATGGTGAACACTGAAGCTTTCTTT. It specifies CASSLGDRIMVNTEAFF.

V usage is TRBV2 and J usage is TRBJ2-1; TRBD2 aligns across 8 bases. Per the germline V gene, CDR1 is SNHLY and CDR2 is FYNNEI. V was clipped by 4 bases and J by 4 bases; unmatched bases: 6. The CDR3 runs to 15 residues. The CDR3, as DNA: TGTGCCAGCAGTGTAACGGGACTAGTATACAATGAGCAGTTCTTC. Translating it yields CASSVTGLVYNEQFF.